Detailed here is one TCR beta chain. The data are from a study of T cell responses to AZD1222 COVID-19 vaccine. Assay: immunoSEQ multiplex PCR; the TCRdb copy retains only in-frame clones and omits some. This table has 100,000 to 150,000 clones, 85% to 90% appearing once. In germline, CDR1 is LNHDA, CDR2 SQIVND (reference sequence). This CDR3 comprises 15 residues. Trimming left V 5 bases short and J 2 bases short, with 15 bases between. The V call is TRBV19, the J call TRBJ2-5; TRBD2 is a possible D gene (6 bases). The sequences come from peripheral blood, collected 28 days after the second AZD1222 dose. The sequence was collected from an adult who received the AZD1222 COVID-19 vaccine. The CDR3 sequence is CASSPLVGGQETQYF. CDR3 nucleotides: TGTGCCAGTAGTCCTCTTGTGGGAGGACAAGAGACCCAGTACTTC. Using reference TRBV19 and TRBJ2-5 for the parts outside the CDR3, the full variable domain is DGGITQSPKYLFRKEGQNVTLSCEQNLNHDAMYWYRQDPGQGLRLIYYSQIVNDFQKGDIAEGYSVSREKKESFPLTVTSAQKNPTAFYLCASSPLVGGQETQYFGPGTRLLVL.